This T cell receptor (beta chain) was captured in a study of OX40 agonist ivuxolimab in advanced cancers. V was cut by 3 bases and J by 6 bases, with 11 bases left in between. Germline V gene sequence: CDR1 MDHEN, CDR2 SYDVKM. The CDR3 extends over 13 amino acids. The repertoire was sequenced with immunoSEQ multiplex PCR; TCRdb's copy has only in-frame clones and lacks some. The profile shows about 64,000 clones, around 85% of them singletons. The chain links TRBV28 to TRBJ1-2, with D possibly TRBD1 on 6 matching bases. The clonotype comes from an adult with an advanced solid tumor such as melanoma, head and neck, liver or kidney cancer. The sample consisted of CD4+ or CD8+ T cells sorted from blood, taken in a trial of the OX40 agonist ivuxolimab. The CDR3 bases are TGTGCCAGCAGTTTGGGCAGGGGCGATGGCTACACCTTC. Protein: CASSLGRGDGYTF.